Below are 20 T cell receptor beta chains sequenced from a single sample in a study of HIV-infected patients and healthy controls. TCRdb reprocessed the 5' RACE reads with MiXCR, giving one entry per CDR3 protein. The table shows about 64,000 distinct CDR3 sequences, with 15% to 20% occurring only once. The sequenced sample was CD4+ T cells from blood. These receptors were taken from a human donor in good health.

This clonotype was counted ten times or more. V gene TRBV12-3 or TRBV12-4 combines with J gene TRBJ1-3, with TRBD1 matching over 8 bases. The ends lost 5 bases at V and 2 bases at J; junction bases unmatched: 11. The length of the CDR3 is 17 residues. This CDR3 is CASSKSAGQGTGNTIYF. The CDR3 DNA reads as TGTGCCAGCAGTAAATCAGCTGGACAGGGTACTGGAAACACCATATATTTT.

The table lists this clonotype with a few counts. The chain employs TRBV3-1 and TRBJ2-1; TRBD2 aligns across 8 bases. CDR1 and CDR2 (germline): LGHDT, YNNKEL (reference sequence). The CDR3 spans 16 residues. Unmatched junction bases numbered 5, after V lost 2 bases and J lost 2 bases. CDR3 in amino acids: CASSQFSGRTYNEQFF. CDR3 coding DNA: TGTGCCAGCAGCCAATTCAGCGGGAGAACCTACAATGAGCAGTTCTTC.

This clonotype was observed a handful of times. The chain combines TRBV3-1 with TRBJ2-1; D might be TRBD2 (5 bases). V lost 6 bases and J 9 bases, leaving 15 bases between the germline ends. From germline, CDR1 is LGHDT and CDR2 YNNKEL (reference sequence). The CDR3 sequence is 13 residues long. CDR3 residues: CASRSTSFGEQFF. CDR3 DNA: TGTGCCAGCAGGAGTACTAGTTTCGGTGAGCAGTTCTTC.

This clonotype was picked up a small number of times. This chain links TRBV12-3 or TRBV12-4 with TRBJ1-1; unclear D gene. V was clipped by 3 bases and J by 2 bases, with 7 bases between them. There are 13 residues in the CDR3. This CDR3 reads CASSFGENTEAFF. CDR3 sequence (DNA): TGTGCCAGCAGTTTTGGTGAAAACACTGAAGCTTTCTTT.

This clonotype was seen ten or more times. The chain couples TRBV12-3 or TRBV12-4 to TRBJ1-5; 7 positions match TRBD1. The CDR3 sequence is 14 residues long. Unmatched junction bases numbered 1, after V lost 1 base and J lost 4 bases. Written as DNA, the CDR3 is TGTGCCAGCAGTTTAGGGGACAGTAATCAGCCCCAGCATTTT. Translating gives CASSLGDSNQPQHF.

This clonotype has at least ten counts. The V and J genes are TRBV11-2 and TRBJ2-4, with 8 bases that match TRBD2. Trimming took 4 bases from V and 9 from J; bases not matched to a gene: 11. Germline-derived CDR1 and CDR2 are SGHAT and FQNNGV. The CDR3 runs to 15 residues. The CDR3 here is CASSWTAGTRGIQYF. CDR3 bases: TGTGCCAGCAGCTGGACCGCCGGGACTAGAGGCATTCAGTACTTC.

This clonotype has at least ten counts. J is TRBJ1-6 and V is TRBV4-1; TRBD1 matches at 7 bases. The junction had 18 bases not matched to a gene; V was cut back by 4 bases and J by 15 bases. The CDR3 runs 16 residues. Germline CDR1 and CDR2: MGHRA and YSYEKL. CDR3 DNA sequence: TGCGCCAGCAGCCCCATCATCTACAGGGGCGGTCGTCACCTCCACTTT. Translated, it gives CASSPIIYRGGRHLHF.

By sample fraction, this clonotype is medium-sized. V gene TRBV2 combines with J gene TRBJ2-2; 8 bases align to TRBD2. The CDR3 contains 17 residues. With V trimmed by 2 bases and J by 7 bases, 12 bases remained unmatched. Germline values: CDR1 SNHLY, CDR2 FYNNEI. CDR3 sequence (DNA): TGTGCCAGCAGTGAATATTTTGCGGGAGGATCCGGCGGGGAGCTGTTTTTT. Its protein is CASSEYFAGGSGGELFF.

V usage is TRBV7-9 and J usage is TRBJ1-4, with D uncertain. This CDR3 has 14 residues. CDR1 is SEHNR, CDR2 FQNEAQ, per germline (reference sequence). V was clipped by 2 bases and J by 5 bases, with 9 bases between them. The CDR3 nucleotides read TGTGCCAGCAGCTTAAGGACGGGAAATGAAAAACTGTTTTTT. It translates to CASSLRTGNEKLFF.

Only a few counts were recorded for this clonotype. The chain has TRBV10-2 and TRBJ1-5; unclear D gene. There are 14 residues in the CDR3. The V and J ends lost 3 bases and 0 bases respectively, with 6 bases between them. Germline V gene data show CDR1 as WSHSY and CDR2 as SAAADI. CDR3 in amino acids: CASSEPYSNQPQHF. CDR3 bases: TGCGCCAGCAGTGAACCGTATAGCAATCAGCCCCAGCATTTT.

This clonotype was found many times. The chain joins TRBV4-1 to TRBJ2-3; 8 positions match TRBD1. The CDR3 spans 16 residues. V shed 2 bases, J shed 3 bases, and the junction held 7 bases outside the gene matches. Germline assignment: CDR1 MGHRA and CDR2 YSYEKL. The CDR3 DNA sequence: TGCGCCAGCAGCCAATTCCGAGACAGGGGTACAGATACGCAGTATTTT. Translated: CASSQFRDRGTDTQYF.

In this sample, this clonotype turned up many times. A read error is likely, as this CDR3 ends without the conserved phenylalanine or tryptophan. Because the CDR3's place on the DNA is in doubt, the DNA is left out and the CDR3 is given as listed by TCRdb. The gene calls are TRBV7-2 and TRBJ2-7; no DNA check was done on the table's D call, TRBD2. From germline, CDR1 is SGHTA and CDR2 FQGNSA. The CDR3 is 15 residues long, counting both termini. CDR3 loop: CASSSGPSDSGRAFL.

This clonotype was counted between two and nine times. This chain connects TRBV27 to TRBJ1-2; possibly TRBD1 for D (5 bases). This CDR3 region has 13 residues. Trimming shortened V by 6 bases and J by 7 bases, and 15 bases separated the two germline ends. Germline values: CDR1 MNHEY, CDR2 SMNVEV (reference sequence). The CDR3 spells CASRSAGWSGYTF. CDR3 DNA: TGTGCCAGCAGATCCGCAGGGTGGAGTGGCTACACCTTC.

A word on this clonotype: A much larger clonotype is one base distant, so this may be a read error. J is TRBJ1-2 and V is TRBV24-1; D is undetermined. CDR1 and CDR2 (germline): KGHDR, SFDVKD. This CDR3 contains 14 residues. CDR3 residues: CATSDQYTNYGCTF. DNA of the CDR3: TGTGCCACCAGTGACCAATATACTAACTATGGCTGCACCTTC.

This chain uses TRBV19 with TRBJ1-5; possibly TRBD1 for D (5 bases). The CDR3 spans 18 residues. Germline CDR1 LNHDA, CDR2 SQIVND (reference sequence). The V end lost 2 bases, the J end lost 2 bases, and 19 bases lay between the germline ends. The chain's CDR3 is CASSIPPSQGSGNQPQHF. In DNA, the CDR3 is TGTGCCAGTAGTATACCGCCCTCTCAGGGTAGTGGCAATCAGCCCCAGCATTTT.

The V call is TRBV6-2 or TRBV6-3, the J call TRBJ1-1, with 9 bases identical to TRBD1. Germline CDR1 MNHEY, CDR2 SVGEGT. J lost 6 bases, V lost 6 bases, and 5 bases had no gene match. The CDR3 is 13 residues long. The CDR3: CASSPDRGPEAFF. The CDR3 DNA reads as TGTGCCAGCAGCCCGGACAGGGGCCCTGAAGCTTTCTTT.

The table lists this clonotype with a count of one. This CDR3 reads CASSQGSGSQPQHF. CDR3 coding DNA: TGTGCCAGCAGCCAAGGCTCAGGGAGCCAGCCCCAGCATTTT. The chain joins TRBV3-1 to TRBJ1-5; D may be TRBD1 (5 bases). This CDR3 spans 14 amino acids. Germline V gene lookup returns CDR1 LGHDT and CDR2 YNNKEL (reference sequence). V was trimmed by 1 base and J by 7 bases, leaving 11 bases between them.

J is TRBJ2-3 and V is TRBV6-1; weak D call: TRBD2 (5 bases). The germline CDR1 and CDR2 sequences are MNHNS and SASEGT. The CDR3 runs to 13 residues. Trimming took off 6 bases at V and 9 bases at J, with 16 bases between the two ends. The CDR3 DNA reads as TGTGCCAGCAGGACCAATGGACTCGAGACGCAGTATTTT. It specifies CASRTNGLETQYF.

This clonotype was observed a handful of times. The CDR3 is CASSLNAVNTEAFF. In DNA form, the CDR3 reads TGTGCCAGCAGCTTAAATGCTGTGAACACTGAAGCTTTCTTT. V gene TRBV7-3 combines with J gene TRBJ1-1, with D uncertain. The V gene lost 1 base and the J gene lost 0 bases, with 6 bases spanning the gap. Germline loops: CDR1 SGHTA, CDR2 FQGTGA. This CDR3 is built from 14 residues. Complete variable domain (other parts from reference TRBV7-3 and TRBJ1-1): GAGVSQTPSNKVTEKGKYVELRCDPISGHTALYWYRQSLGQGPEFLIYFQGTGAADDSGLPNDRFFAVRPEGSVSTLKIQRTERGDSAVYLCASSLNAVNTEAFFGQGTRLTVV.

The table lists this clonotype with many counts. CDR3 bases: TGCGCCAGCAGCTTTCAGGGGGCAGACGAGCAGTACTTC. Translated, it gives CASSFQGADEQYF. The chain recombines TRBV5-1 with TRBJ2-7; 8 nucleotides align to TRBD1. V trimming: 2 bases; J trimming: 5 bases; junction bases outside the gene matches: 3. In germline, CDR1 is SGHRS, CDR2 YFSETQ. This CDR3 has 13 amino acids.